The 4 T cell receptor beta chains in this list originate from one sample, sequenced in a study of blood T cell repertoires in COVID-19. Only in-frame clones appear in the TCRdb table, and some are missing; sequencing was by immunoSEQ multiplex PCR. The table records 70,000 to 80,000 clones, roughly 87% of them present only once. Sequencing was carried out using peripheral blood. All receptors derive from a woman aged 50 to 65 with acute or convalescent COVID-19.

The chain uses TRBV7-2 and TRBJ1-1; D is undetermined. The V end lost 1 base, the J end lost 0 bases, and 9 bases lay between the germline ends. The CDR3 has 15 amino acids. Germline V CDR1 and CDR2: SGHTA, FQGNSA. For the CDR3, the DNA is TGTGCCAGCAGCTTAGGGGCAGGCCTGAACACTGAAGCTTTCTTT. Translating it yields CASSLGAGLNTEAFF.

The rearrangement joins TRBV6-5 to TRBJ2-7, with TRBD2 matching over 12 bases. V lost 4 bases to trimming and J lost 1 base; unmatched junction nucleotides: 2. The CDR3 runs 15 residues. Germline values: CDR1 MNHEY, CDR2 SVGAGI. Here the CDR3 DNA reads TGTGCCAGCAGTTCTAGCGGGAGGGCTTCCTACGAGCAGTACTTC. Amino acids: CASSSSGRASYEQYF.

The chain couples TRBV5-1 to TRBJ1-2; possible D gene TRBD1, 6 bases. In germline, CDR1 is SGHRS, CDR2 YFSETQ. Trimming shortened V by 0 bases and J by 6 bases, and 12 bases separated the two germline ends. The CDR3 consists of 14 residues. For the CDR3, the DNA is TGCGCCAGCAGCTTGGTAGGGGGTGCGGATGGCTACACCTTC. Amino acid sequence: CASSLVGGADGYTF.

The V and J genes are TRBV5-4 and TRBJ2-2; 11 positions match TRBD2. The CDR3 length is 15 residues. Germline-derived CDR1 and CDR2 are SGHNT and YYREEE (reference sequence). With 1 base clipped from V and 5 bases from J, the junction kept 1 base outside the gene matches. This chain's CDR3 is CASSLRLAGTGELFF. CDR3 in DNA: TGTGCCAGCAGCTTGAGACTAGCGGGGACCGGGGAGCTGTTTTTT.